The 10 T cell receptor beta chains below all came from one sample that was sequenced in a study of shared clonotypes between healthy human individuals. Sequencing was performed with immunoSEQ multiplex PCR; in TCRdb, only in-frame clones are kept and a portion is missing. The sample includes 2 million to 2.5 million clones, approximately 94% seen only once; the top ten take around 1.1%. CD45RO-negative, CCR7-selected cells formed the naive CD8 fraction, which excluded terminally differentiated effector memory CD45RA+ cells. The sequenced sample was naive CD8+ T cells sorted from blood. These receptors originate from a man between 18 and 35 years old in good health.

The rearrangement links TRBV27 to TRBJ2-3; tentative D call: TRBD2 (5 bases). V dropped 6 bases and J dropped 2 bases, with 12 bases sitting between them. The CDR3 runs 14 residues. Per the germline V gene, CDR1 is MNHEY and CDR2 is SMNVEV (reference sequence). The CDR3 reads CASRTGRVTDTQYF. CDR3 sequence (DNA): TGTGCCAGCAGAACCGGGCGGGTCACAGATACGCAGTATTTT.

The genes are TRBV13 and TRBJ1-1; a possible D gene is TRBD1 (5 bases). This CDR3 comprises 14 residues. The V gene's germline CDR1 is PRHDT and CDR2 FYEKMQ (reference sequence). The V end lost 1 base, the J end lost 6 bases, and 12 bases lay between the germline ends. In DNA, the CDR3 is TGTGCCAGCAGCTTAGAAGGAGGGACCGCTGAAGCTTTCTTT. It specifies CASSLEGGTAEAFF.

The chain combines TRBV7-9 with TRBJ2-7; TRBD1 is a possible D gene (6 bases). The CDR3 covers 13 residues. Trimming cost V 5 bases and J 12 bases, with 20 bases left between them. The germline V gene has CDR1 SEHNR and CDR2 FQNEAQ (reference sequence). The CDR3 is CASSPGQNYERYF. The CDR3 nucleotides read TGTGCCAGCAGCCCTGGACAGAACTACGAGAGGTACTTC.

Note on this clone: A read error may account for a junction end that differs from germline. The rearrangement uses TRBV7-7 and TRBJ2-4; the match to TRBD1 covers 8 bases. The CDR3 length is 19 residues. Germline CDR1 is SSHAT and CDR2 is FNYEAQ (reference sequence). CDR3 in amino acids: CASSSEGIRSTGGKNIQYF. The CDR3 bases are TGTGCTAGCAGCTCGGAAGGGATACGCAGCACAGGGGGTAAAAACATTCAGTACTTC.

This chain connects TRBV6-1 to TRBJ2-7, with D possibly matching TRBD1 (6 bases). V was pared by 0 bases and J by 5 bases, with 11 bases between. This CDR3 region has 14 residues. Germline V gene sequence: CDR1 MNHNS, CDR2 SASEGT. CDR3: CASSEAGAWDEQYF. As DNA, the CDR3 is TGTGCCAGCAGTGAAGCGGGGGCTTGGGACGAGCAGTACTTC.

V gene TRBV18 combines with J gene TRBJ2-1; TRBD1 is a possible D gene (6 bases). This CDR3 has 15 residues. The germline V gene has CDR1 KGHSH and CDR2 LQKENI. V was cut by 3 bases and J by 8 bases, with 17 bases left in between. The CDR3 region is CASSPLAGAGDEQFF. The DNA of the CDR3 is TGTGCCAGCTCACCTCTTGCAGGGGCTGGAGATGAGCAGTTCTTC.

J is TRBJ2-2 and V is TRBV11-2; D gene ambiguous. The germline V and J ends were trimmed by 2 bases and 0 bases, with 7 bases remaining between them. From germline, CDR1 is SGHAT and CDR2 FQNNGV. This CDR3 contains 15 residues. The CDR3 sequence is CASSLSLANTGELFF. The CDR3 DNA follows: TGTGCCAGCAGCTTAAGTCTCGCGAACACCGGGGAGCTGTTTTTT. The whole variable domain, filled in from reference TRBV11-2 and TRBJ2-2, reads EAGVAQSPRYKIIEKRQSVAFWCNPISGHATLYWYQQILGQGPKLLIQFQNNGVVDDSQLPKDRFSAERLKGVDSTLKIQPAKLEDSAVYLCASSLSLANTGELFFGEGSRLTVL.

CDR3 bases: TGTGCCTGGAAAAGGGGGGACCACGAGCAGTACTTC. Translated, it gives CAWKRGDHEQYF. The chain combines TRBV30 with TRBJ2-7, with D perhaps TRBD1 or TRBD2 (6 bases each). This CDR3 is built from 12 residues. The V and J ends lost 4 bases and 5 bases respectively, with 12 bases between them. Germline lookup yields CDR1 GTSNPN and CDR2 SVGIG (reference sequence).

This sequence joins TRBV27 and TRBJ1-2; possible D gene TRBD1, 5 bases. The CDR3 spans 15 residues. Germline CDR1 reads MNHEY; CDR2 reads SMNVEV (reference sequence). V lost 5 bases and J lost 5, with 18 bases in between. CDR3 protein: CASSIRGPDGYGYTF. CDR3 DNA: TGTGCCAGCAGTATTAGGGGACCGGATGGATATGGCTACACCTTC.

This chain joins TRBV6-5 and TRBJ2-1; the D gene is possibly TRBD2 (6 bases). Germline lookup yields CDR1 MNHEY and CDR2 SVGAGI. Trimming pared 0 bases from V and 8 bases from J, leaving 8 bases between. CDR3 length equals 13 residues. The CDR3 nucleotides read TGTGCCAGCAGTTACTCAACTAGCTATGAGCAGTTCTTC. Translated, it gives CASSYSTSYEQFF.